Following are 32 T cell receptor beta chains from one sample sequenced in a study of cytomegalovirus exposure and HLA in healthy donors. Clones were read by immunoSEQ multiplex PCR, and TCRdb kept only the in-frame ones, dropping some. The table lists about 76,000 clones, approximately 94% of them singletons. The sequencing input was PBMCs. The receptors originated from a woman younger than 35 in good health and CMV-seropositive.

The rearrangement joins TRBV25-1 to TRBJ1-5; no firm D call. The V and J ends lost 1 base and 5 bases respectively, with 9 bases between them. Germline CDR1 and CDR2: MGHDK and SYGVNS. The length of the CDR3 is 14 residues. The CDR3 DNA sequence: TGTGCCAGCAGTGAATCGATTGGAGATCAGCCCCAGCATTTT. Protein product: CASSESIGDQPQHF.

The chain couples TRBV28 to TRBJ2-1; maybe TRBD2 (6 bases). V was cut by 5 bases and J by 8 bases, with 19 bases left in between. The germline V gene encodes CDR1 MDHEN and CDR2 SYDVKM. The CDR3 covers 15 residues. CDR3 sequence: CASSASRETVDEQFF. The CDR3 DNA follows: TGTGCCAGCAGTGCCTCCCGGGAGACGGTGGATGAGCAGTTCTTC. Variable domain in full (rest from reference TRBV28 and TRBJ2-1): DVKVTQSSRYLVKRTGEKVFLECVQDMDHENMFWYRQDPGLGLRLIYFSYDVKMKEKGDIPEGYSVSREKKERFSLILESASTNQTSMYLCASSASRETVDEQFFGPGTRLTVL.

CDR3 sequence (DNA): TGTGCCAGCAGTTACAGGAGGGGCGACGAGCAGTACTTC. Its protein is CASSYRRGDEQYF. The chain uses TRBV6-6 and TRBJ2-7; tentative D call: TRBD2 (6 bases). The V and J ends lost 2 bases and 5 bases respectively, with 10 bases between them. CDR3 length: 13 residues. Germline CDR1 is MNHNY and CDR2 is SVGAGI (reference sequence).

The chain's CDR3 is CASSPGGRYLQETQYF. In nucleotides, the CDR3 is TGCGCCAGCAGCCCGGGAGGGCGATACCTCCAAGAGACCCAGTACTTC. The V gene is TRBV5-1, the J gene TRBJ2-5; TRBD2 agrees at 8 bases. The ends lost 4 bases at V and 1 base at J; junction bases unmatched: 9. CDR3 length equals 16 residues. Germline CDR1 is SGHRS and CDR2 is YFSETQ.

V gene TRBV27 combines with J gene TRBJ2-2, with 8 bases identical to TRBD2. With 7 bases clipped from V and 8 bases from J, the junction kept 9 bases outside the gene matches. CDR3 size: 14 residues. Germline V gives CDR1 MNHEY, CDR2 SMNVEV (reference sequence). The CDR3 reads CASTSSGITGELFF. The CDR3 bases are TGTGCCAGCACCAGTAGCGGGATTACGGGGGAGCTGTTTTTT.

The rearrangement links TRBV30 to TRBJ1-4; D is unclear. CDR3 length: 13 residues. Germline loops: CDR1 GTSNPN, CDR2 SVGIG (reference sequence). The V end was cut by 5 bases, the J end by 3 bases, with 10 bases between. CDR3 residues: CAWCLQSNEKLFF. The CDR3 bases are TGTGCCTGGTGCTTACAGTCTAATGAAAAACTGTTTTTT.

V gene TRBV18 combines with J gene TRBJ1-1; 8 bases line up with TRBD1. The CDR3 sequence is 15 residues long. V lost 3 bases to trimming and J lost 5 bases; unmatched junction nucleotides: 8. Germline CDR1 reads KGHSH; CDR2 reads LQKENI. CDR3 bases: TGTGCCAGCTCACCCAGACAGGGGTGGGAGACTGAAGCTTTCTTT. This encodes CASSPRQGWETEAFF.

This chain connects TRBV4-1 to TRBJ1-6; 8 bases are a match to TRBD1. Germline values: CDR1 MGHRA, CDR2 YSYEKL. V lost 0 bases, J lost 10 bases, and 5 bases stayed unmatched. This CDR3 contains 15 residues. The CDR3 protein is CASSQEDREGSPLHF. For the CDR3, the DNA is TGCGCCAGCAGCCAAGAGGACAGGGAGGGCTCACCCCTCCACTTT.

V gene TRBV4-2 combines with J gene TRBJ1-6; no clear D. There are 15 residues in the CDR3. Germline V CDR1 and CDR2: LGHNA, YNFKEQ. Trimming removed 5 bases from V and 10 bases from J, with 18 bases in between. The CDR3 region is CASSLGLDGGSPLHF. The CDR3 nucleotides are TGTGCCAGCAGCTTGGGTCTGGACGGAGGATCACCCCTCCACTTT.

The chain couples TRBV9 to TRBJ2-1, with a possible D match to TRBD2 (6 bases). V lost 2 bases and J lost 2, with 14 bases in between. This CDR3 is 16 amino acids long. Germline assignment: CDR1 SGDLS and CDR2 YYNGEE. CDR3 sequence: CASSVAGRGPYNEQFF. DNA of the CDR3: TGTGCCAGCAGCGTTGCCGGGAGAGGGCCCTACAATGAGCAGTTCTTC.

This rearrangement joins TRBV6-1 to TRBJ1-2, with a weak D call TRBD1 (6 bases). CDR3 length equals 15 residues. Between the trimmed V and J ends, which lost 6 bases and 0 bases, there was a span of 14 bases. Germline values: CDR1 MNHNS, CDR2 SASEGT. The CDR3: CASRGGQRANYGYTF. The DNA of the CDR3 is TGTGCCAGCAGGGGGGGGCAGAGAGCTAACTATGGCTACACCTTC.

This clone has only one observation. This sequence joins TRBV10-3 and TRBJ1-1, with 7 positions matching TRBD1. CDR1 is ENHRY and CDR2 is SYGVKD in the germline V gene. V lost 0 bases to trimming and J lost 0 bases; unmatched junction nucleotides: 1. This CDR3 has 15 residues. CDR3 residues: CAISESGGMNTEAFF. The DNA for the CDR3 is TGTGCCATCAGTGAGTCAGGGGGCATGAACACTGAAGCTTTCTTT.

CDR3 DNA sequence: TGTGCCTGGAATCCGGGCACAGATACGCAGTATTTT. It codes for CAWNPGTDTQYF. This rearrangement joins TRBV30 to TRBJ2-3; no reliable D call. V lost 4 bases and J lost 1, with 6 bases in between. Germline-derived CDR1 and CDR2 are GTSNPN and SVGIG (reference sequence). The CDR3 length is 12 residues.

The chain carries TRBV7-2 and TRBJ2-3, with 13 positions matching TRBD2. With V trimmed by 5 bases and J by 6 bases, 5 bases remained unmatched. Germline CDR1 reads SGHTA; CDR2 reads FQGNSA. The CDR3 is 15 residues long. The CDR3 loop is CASSPRLAGGDTQYF. Written as DNA, the CDR3 is TGTGCCAGCAGCCCCAGACTAGCGGGGGGTGATACGCAGTATTTT.

J is TRBJ2-3 and V is TRBV18; D is undetermined. V lost 6 bases to trimming and J lost 4 bases, with 23 bases between them. This CDR3 region has 17 residues. Germline-derived CDR1 and CDR2 are KGHSH and LQKENI. CDR3 in DNA: TGTGCCAGCTCCCCCGACCGGAGAGTTTTGGCTTCAGATACGCAGTATTTT. Translating gives CASSPDRRVLASDTQYF.

This CDR3 reads CASSESPSGGFDEQFF. CDR3 nucleotides: TGCGCCAGCAGTGAGTCGCCTAGCGGGGGGTTCGATGAGCAGTTCTTC. The V and J genes are TRBV10-1 and TRBJ2-1, with 11 bases fitting TRBD2. V shed 0 bases, J shed 8 bases, and the junction held 6 bases outside the gene matches. The CDR3 is 16 residues long. Germline CDR1 WNHNN, CDR2 SYGVQD (reference sequence).

The chain recombines TRBV7-3 with TRBJ2-2, with 9 bases aligning to TRBD2. V gave up 5 bases and J gave up 0 bases; unmatched junction bases: 4. Germline V CDR1 and CDR2: SGHTA, FQGTGA. The CDR3 covers 16 residues. The CDR3 spells CASSLTSGSNTGELFF. The CDR3 DNA reads as TGTGCCAGCAGCCTCACTAGCGGGTCGAACACCGGGGAGCTGTTTTTT.

A single count supports this clone. The chain recombines TRBV4-2 with TRBJ2-7; TRBD2 is a possible D gene (6 bases). Germline V lookup: CDR1 LGHNA, CDR2 YNFKEQ. V lost 0 bases and J lost 4, with 10 bases in between. This CDR3 spans 14 amino acids. The CDR3 DNA follows: TGTGCCAGCAGCCAAGATCTGGGGAGGTACGAGCAGTACTTC. Residues: CASSQDLGRYEQYF.

The chain carries TRBV30 and TRBJ2-5; 13 bases map to TRBD2. Trimming at V came to 0 bases and at J to 2 bases, leaving 0 bases not matched to a gene. Germline CDR1 is GTSNPN and CDR2 is SVGIG (reference sequence). CDR3 size: 15 residues. The CDR3, as DNA: TGTGCCTGGAGTGTGGGACTAGCGGGGCAAGAGACCCAGTACTTC. Protein product: CAWSVGLAGQETQYF.

The chain couples TRBV7-8 to TRBJ1-2, with D possibly matching TRBD1 (5 bases). The CDR3 contains 16 residues. Germline CDR1 reads SGHVS; CDR2 reads FQNEAQ. The V end was cut by 1 base, the J end by 4 bases, with 16 bases between. In nucleotides, the CDR3 is TGTGCCAGCAGCTTAGGCAGCCAGGGCGGGAGCTATGGCTACACCTTC. This sequence encodes CASSLGSQGGSYGYTF.

Only a few counts were recorded for this clone. This chain joins TRBV5-6 and TRBJ1-3; D possibly corresponds to TRBD1 (5 bases). The CDR3 is 15 amino acids. Germline CDR1 SGHDT, CDR2 YYEEEE. Trimming shortened V by 2 bases and J by 4 bases, and 13 bases separated the two germline ends. CDR3 in DNA: TGTGCCAGCAGCTTTCCTCAGGGAAGCGGAAACACCATATATTTT. Protein product: CASSFPQGSGNTIYF.

The rearrangement links TRBV25-1 to TRBJ1-2; D remains ambiguous. The V gene lost 4 bases and the J gene lost 1 base, with 7 bases spanning the gap. The germline V gene has CDR1 MGHDK and CDR2 SYGVNS. This CDR3 region has 13 residues. In DNA form, the CDR3 reads TGTGCCAGCAGTGTCTCAGTTAACTATGGCTACACCTTC. Protein sequence: CASSVSVNYGYTF.

The V and J genes are TRBV15 and TRBJ2-7, with 7 bases that match TRBD1. The germline CDR1 and CDR2 sequences are LNHNV and YYDKDF (reference sequence). This CDR3 region has 14 residues. The J segment lost 5 bases and the V segment lost 5 bases, leaving 9 bases of the junction unmatched. CDR3 sequence (DNA): TGTGCCACCAGCTTGCTGGTACAGGGGAACGAGCAGTACTTC. Amino acid sequence: CATSLLVQGNEQYF.

This clone was counted ten times or more. The rearrangement joins TRBV19 to TRBJ1-5, with D unresolved. Germline assignment: CDR1 LNHDA and CDR2 SQIVND (reference sequence). The V end was cut by 5 bases, the J end by 0 bases, with 5 bases between. This CDR3 is 13 amino acids long. The DNA for the CDR3 is TGTGCCAGTAGTTTAAATAGCAATCAGCCCCAGCATTTT. Amino acids: CASSLNSNQPQHF.

J is TRBJ2-7 and V is TRBV12-5; D gene uncertain. The CDR3 sequence is 16 residues long. Per the germline V gene, CDR1 is LGHNT and CDR2 is FRNRAP. V lost 1 base and J 3 bases, leaving 16 bases between the germline ends. DNA of the CDR3: TGTGCTAGTGGTTTGGCCCGTAGCACAATACTCTACGAGCAGTACTTC. This encodes CASGLARSTILYEQYF.

CDR3 nucleotides: TGTGCCAGCAGTTCCCCGACTCCATCAGGGCTCACAGATACGCAGTATTTT. Translating it yields CASSSPTPSGLTDTQYF. The chain carries TRBV27 and TRBJ2-3, with D tentatively TRBD1 (5 bases). CDR1 MNHEY and CDR2 SMNVEV come from the germline V gene (reference sequence). The CDR3 is made up of 17 amino acids. V was pared by 4 bases and J by 2 bases, with 19 bases between.

This chain uses TRBV5-1 with TRBJ2-5; 10 nucleotides match TRBD2. This CDR3 region has 17 residues. The germline CDR1 and CDR2 sequences are SGHRS and YFSETQ. J gave up 0 bases and V 4 bases, and 9 bases lay outside the gene matches. The CDR3 spells CASSPWTSGQYQETQYF. CDR3 nucleotides: TGCGCCAGCAGCCCATGGACTAGCGGACAGTACCAAGAGACCCAGTACTTC.

This clone was picked up one time. The chain is built from TRBV19 and TRBJ1-2, with TRBD1 identical over 12 bases. Germline V gene sequence: CDR1 LNHDA, CDR2 SQIVND (reference sequence). After removal of 5 bases from V and 8 bases from J, the junction contained 9 bases not matched to a gene. This CDR3 comprises 15 residues. CDR3 DNA: TGTGCCAGTAGTCAACAGGGGACAGGGGGCCGCGGCTACACCTTC. Translated, it gives CASSQQGTGGRGYTF.

This clone was detected many times. The chain joins TRBV6-5 to TRBJ1-5; 7 nucleotides match TRBD1. From germline, CDR1 is MNHEY and CDR2 SVGAGI. The V segment lost 5 bases and the J segment 4 bases; nucleotides outside the gene matches: 8. The CDR3 extends over 15 amino acids. This CDR3 is CASSLKGQLNQPQHF. CDR3 sequence (DNA): TGTGCCAGCAGTCTCAAGGGACAGCTAAATCAGCCCCAGCATTTT.

V gene TRBV5-1 combines with J gene TRBJ2-7; TRBD1 matches 10 bases. With V trimmed by 4 bases and J by 7 bases, 11 bases remained unmatched. CDR1 and CDR2 (germline): SGHRS, YFSETQ. The CDR3 runs to 15 residues. CDR3 sequence: CASSPDPGQGFEQYF. In DNA form, the CDR3 reads TGCGCCAGCAGCCCAGACCCGGGACAGGGGTTTGAGCAGTACTTC.

The rearrangement joins TRBV7-9 to TRBJ1-2; a possible D gene is TRBD1 (5 bases). The V gene's germline CDR1 is SEHNR and CDR2 FQNEAQ (reference sequence). CDR3 length: 16 amino acids. The V and J ends lost 7 bases and 4 bases respectively, with 22 bases between them. The chain's CDR3 is CASKRGYDSYLYGYTF. For the CDR3, the DNA is TGTGCCAGCAAGCGGGGGTATGACAGTTACCTCTATGGCTACACCTTC. Based on the CDR3 plus reference TRBV7-9 and TRBJ1-2, the full variable domain is DTGVSQNPRHKITKRGQNVTFRCDPISEHNRLYWYRQTLGQGPEFLTYFQNEAQLEKSRLLSDRFSAERPKGSFSTLEIQRTEQGDSAMYLCASKRGYDSYLYGYTFGSGTRLTVV.

The rearrangement uses TRBV7-6 and TRBJ2-7; 9 bases are shared with TRBD2. This CDR3 is 15 amino acids long. Per the germline V gene, CDR1 is SGHVS and CDR2 is FNYEAQ. Germline trimming cut 4 bases from V and 2 bases from J; bases unmatched to any gene: 6. CDR3: CASSYIAGEAYEQYF. The CDR3 DNA sequence: TGTGCCAGCAGCTACATAGCGGGAGAAGCCTACGAGCAGTACTTC. The complete variable domain, with remaining parts taken from reference TRBV7-6 and TRBJ2-7, reads GAGVSQSPRYKVTKRGQDVALRCDPISGHVSLYWYRQALGQGPEFLTYFNYEAQQDKSGLPNDRFSAERPEGSISTLTIQRTEQRDSAMYRCASSYIAGEAYEQYFGPGTRLTVT.